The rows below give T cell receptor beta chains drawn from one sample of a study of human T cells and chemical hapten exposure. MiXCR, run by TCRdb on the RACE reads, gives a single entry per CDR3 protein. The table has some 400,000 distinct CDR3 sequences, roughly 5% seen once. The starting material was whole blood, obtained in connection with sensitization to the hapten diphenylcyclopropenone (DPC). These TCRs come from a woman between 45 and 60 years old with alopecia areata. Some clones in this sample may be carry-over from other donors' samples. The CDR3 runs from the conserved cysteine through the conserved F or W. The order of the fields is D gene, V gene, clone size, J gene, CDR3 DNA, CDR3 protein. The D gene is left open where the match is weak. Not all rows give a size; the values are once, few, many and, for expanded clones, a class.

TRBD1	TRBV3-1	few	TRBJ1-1	TGTGCCAGCAGCCCCCTACCGGACAGGGGGAACACTGAAGCTTTCTTT	CASSPLPDRGNTEAFF
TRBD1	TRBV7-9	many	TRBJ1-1	TGTGCCAGCAGCAGCGGGACAGGGAACGAAGCTTTCTTT	CASSSGTGNEAFF
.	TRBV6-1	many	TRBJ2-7	TGTGCCAGCAGACCATTGGATTTCTACGAGCAGTACTTC	CASRPLDFYEQYF
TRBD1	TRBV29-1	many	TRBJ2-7	TGCAGCGTTGTGAGGCAGGGGGCTAGTGAGCAGTACTTC	CSVVRQGASEQYF
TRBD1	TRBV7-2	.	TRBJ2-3	TGTGCCAGCAGCCCGGACAGGGGGAGCACAGATACGCAGTATTTT	CASSPDRGSTDTQYF
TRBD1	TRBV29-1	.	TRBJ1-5	TGCAGCGTCCAGGGGGGTGGGGATCAGCCCCAGCATTTT	CSVQGGGDQPQHF
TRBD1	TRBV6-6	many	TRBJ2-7	TGTGCCAGCAGTTACGGCACAGGGGGAAATTCGGAGCAGTACTTC	CASSYGTGGNSEQYF
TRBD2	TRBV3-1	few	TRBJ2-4	TGTGCCAGCAGCCAATTGGGACTAGCGGCCTCCTTAAACATTCAGTACTTC	CASSQLGLAASLNIQYF
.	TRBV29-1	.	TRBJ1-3	TGCAGCGTTGAAGATCCAAACGTACATGCTGGAAACACCATATATTTT	CSVEDPNVHAGNTIYF
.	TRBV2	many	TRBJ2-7	TGTGCCGGCCAAGACAGGGACTCCCGGAACGAGCAGTACTTC	CAGQDRDSRNEQYF
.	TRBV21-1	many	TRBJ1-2	TGTGCCAGCAGCAAAGCGGGGACAGGGATCTATGGCTACACCTTC	CASSKAGTGIYGYTF
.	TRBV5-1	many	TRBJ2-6	TGCGCCAGCAGCTTGGAAGGGGGGAGCTCTGGGGCCAACGTCCTGACTTTC	CASSLEGGSSGANVLTF
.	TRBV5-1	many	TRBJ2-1	TGCGCCAGCAGCTTGATCCCTAGCATCAATGAGCAGTTCTTC	CASSLIPSINEQFF
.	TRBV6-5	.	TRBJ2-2	TGTGCCAGCTTGACCTTGAGCGAGAACACCGGGGAGCTGTTTTTT	CASLTLSENTGELFF
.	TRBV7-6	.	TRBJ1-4	TGTGCCAGCAGCCAGGACAGAAGAAATGAAAAACTGTTTTTT	CASSQDRRNEKLFF
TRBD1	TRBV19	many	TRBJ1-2	TGTGCCAGTAGTGCCGGACAGGGGAGGTATGGCTACACCTTC	CASSAGQGRYGYTF
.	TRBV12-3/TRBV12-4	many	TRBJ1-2	TGTGCCAGCAGTTTGGTCGCTAACTATGGCTACACCTTC	CASSLVANYGYTF
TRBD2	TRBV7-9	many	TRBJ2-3	TGTGCCAGCAGCCGGGGGGACCGATCCGCAGATACGCAGTATTTT	CASSRGDRSADTQYF
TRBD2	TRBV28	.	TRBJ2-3	TGTGCCAGCAGTTCCGGAATAGCGGGAGGGTGGGCAGATACGCAGTATTTT	CASSSGIAGGWADTQYF
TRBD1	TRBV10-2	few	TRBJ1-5	TGCGCCAGCAGACTGGACAGGGCACTCAATCAGCCCCAGCATTTT	CASRLDRALNQPQHF
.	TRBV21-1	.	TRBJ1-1	TGTGCCAGCGGAAACCTCAGCCCTTGGATGAACACTGAAGCTTTCTTT	CASGNLSPWMNTEAFF
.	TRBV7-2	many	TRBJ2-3	TGTGCCAGCAGCAAAGGGATAGGGTCTAGCACAGATACGCAGTATTTT	CASSKGIGSSTDTQYF
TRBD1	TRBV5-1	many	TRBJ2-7	TGCGCCAGCAGTTCCGGGACAGGGGACTACGAGCAGTACTTC	CASSSGTGDYEQYF
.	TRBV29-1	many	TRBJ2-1	TGCAGCGGGGGGGACGGGTACAATGAGCAGTTCTTC	CSGGDGYNEQFF
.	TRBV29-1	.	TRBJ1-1	TGCAGCGTTGAGACTGGAGCTTGGGGAAATACTGAAGCTTTCTTT	CSVETGAWGNTEAFF
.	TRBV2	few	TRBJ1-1	TGTGCCAGGACGGGGCAGAACACTGAAGCTTTCTTT	CARTGQNTEAFF
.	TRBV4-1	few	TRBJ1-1	TGCGCCAGCAGCCTGTGGGGGGGGCCTGAAGCTTTCTTT	CASSLWGGPEAFF
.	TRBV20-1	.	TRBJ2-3	TGCAGTGCTAGAGAGGCAAGCACAGATACGCAGTATTTT	CSAREASTDTQYF
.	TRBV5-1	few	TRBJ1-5	TGCGCCAGCAGCTTGGTTCCAGGCTATAGCAATCAGCCCCAGCATTTT	CASSLVPGYSNQPQHF
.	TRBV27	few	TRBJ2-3	TGTGGCGCGGGGAGGTTTAGCACAGATACGCAGTATTTT	CGAGRFSTDTQYF
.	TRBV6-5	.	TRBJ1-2	TGTGCCAGCACCCCAAGTGGGAAGAGCTATGGCTACGCCTTC	CASTPSGKSYGYAF
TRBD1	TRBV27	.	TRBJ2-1	TGTGCCAGCAGTGAGGGACAGGGGGCTTTTAATGAGCAGTTCTTC	CASSEGQGAFNEQFF
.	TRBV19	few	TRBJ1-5	TGTGCCAGTAGTATCACTCGGGATCAGCCCCAGCATTTT	CASSITRDQPQHF
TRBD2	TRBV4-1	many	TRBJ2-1	TGCGCCAGCAGCCCGCGGACTAGCGGTACCTACAATGAGCAGTTCTTC	CASSPRTSGTYNEQFF
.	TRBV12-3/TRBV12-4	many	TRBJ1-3	TGTGCCAGCAGTAGGACGGGCTCTGGAAACACCATATATTTT	CASSRTGSGNTIYF
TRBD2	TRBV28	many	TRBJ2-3	TGTGCCAGCAGCTCGCGGGAGGGCCATCCTAGCACAGATACGCAGTATTTT	CASSSREGHPSTDTQYF
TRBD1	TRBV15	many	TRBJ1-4	TGTGCCACCAGCACCTCTTCGGGACAGAATAATGAAAAACTGTTTTTT	CATSTSSGQNNEKLFF
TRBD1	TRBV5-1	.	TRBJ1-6	TGCGCCAGCAGCTTTGACCAGGGGGAGGCGAATTCACCCCTCCACTTT	CASSFDQGEANSPLHF
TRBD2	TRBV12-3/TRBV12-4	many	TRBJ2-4	TGTGCCAGCCGGGGACAGGCTCTAGCGGGAGACGAGGAGGACAAAAACATTCAGTACTTC	CASRGQALAGDEEDKNIQYF
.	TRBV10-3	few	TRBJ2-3	TGTGCCATCAGTGAAGTGGCTGGGAGCACAGATACGCAGTATTTT	CAISEVAGSTDTQYF
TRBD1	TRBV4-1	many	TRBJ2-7	TGCGCCAGCAGCCCCACGGGACAGGGCGACTACGAGCAGTACTTC	CASSPTGQGDYEQYF
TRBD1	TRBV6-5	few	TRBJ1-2	TGTGCCAGCAGTCTCGACACAGGGGCCAACTATGGCTACACCTTC	CASSLDTGANYGYTF
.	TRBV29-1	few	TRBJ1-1	TGCAGCGTTGAAGAGGGGGGGTTCACTGAAGCTTTCTTT	CSVEEGGFTEAFF
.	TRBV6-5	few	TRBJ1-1	TGTGCCAGCAGCCCACGGGGCATGGCAAACACTGAAGCTTTCTTT	CASSPRGMANTEAFF
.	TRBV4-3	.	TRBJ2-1	TGCGCCAGCAGCCATTTCAGGGGGGGCTCCTACAATGAGCAGTTCTTC	CASSHFRGGSYNEQFF
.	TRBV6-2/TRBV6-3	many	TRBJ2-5	TGTGCCAGCTTGGACAGCCCGGACGCACAGACCCAGTACTTC	CASLDSPDAQTQYF
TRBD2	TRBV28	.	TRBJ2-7	TGTGCCAGCACCTCACCGAGACTAGCGGGAGCCCCCTACGAGCAGTACTTC	CASTSPRLAGAPYEQYF
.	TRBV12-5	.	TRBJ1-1	TGTGCTAGTGGTTGGGTGGGGGACGGTAATGAAGCTTTCTTT	CASGWVGDGNEAFF
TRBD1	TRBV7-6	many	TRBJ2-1	TGTGCCAGCAGCCATGAAGGGGGCGGTGAGCAGTTCTTC	CASSHEGGGEQFF
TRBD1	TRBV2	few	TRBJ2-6	TGTGCCAGCACCATGGGACAGGGAAGATCTGGGGCCAACGTCCTGACTTTC	CASTMGQGRSGANVLTF
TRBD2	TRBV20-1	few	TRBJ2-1	TGCAGTGTCTCCCTCGGACTAGCGGGCCACAATGAGCAGTTCTTC	CSVSLGLAGHNEQFF
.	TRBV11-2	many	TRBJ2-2	TGTGCCAGCAGCCGTCACACCGGGGAGCTGCTTTTT	CASSRHTGELLF
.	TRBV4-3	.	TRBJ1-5	TGCGCCAGCAGCCAAGATCCCCCCACAAGGGGCCGGAATCAGCCCCAGCATTTT	CASSQDPPTRGRNQPQHF
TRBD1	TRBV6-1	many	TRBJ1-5	TGTGCTATTATGGAACAGGGGATCCGTCAGCCCCAGCATTTT	CAIMEQGIRQPQHF
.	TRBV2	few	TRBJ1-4	TGTGCCAGCAGCGAAATTATGAAAGGGAATGAAAAACTGTTTTTT	CASSEIMKGNEKLFF
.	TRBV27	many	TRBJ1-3	TGTGCCAGCAGTTCCAGGATCACAAATTCTGGAAACACCATATATTTT	CASSSRITNSGNTIYF
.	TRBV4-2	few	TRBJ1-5	TGTGCCAGCAGCCAAGCGACCCTACAGCCCCAGCATTTT	CASSQATLQPQHF
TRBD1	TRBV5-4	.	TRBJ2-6	TGTGCCAGCAGCCTCCGGCAGGGGGCGGCTGGGGCCAACGTCCTGACTTTC	CASSLRQGAAGANVLTF
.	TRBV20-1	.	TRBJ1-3	TGCAGTGCTAGAGGCCGCAGGGACGGAAACACCATATATTTT	CSARGRRDGNTIYF
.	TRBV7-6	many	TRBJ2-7	TGTGCCAGCAGCTTACGCGTGGACGAGCAGTACTTC	CASSLRVDEQYF